This T cell receptor beta chain is drawn from a study of blood T cell repertoires in COVID-19. At the level of the study: COVID-19 samples, acute and convalescent, were from the United States, Italy and Spain. T cells, B-cell-depleted T cells, or PBMCs supplied cDNA or gDNA.

Authors' processing steps: Amplification of reference gene primers was used by the study to estimate nucleated cell counts. TCRdb's copy holds only in-frame clones and misses some; the assay was immunoSEQ multiplex PCR. For V, J and clone size, that table is used; D and trimming come from the DNA. The sample comprises approximately 470,000 clones, 80% to 90% of which are singletons, and approximately 3% rests with the top ten. The TCR sequence derives from a human donor in a cohort sampled during active COVID-19. The sequenced material came from peripheral blood.

CDR3 amino acids: CASSRSGTEGDEQFF. DNA for the CDR3: TGTGCCAGCAGCAGATCCGGTACGGAGGGCGATGAGCAGTTCTTC. The rearrangement uses TRBV2 and TRBJ2-1; D is perhaps TRBD2 (6 bases). V dropped 6 bases and J dropped 8 bases, with 20 bases sitting between them. CDR1 is SNHLY, CDR2 FYNNEI, per germline. CDR3 length: 15 amino acids.